This TCR beta chain was profiled in a study of T cell changes during pregnancy in multiple sclerosis. The repertoire was sequenced with immunoSEQ multiplex PCR; TCRdb's copy has only in-frame clones and lacks some. The table records around 57,000 clones, about 89% of them present only once. This CDR3 is 13 amino acids long. Per germline, CDR1 ENHRY and CDR2 SYGVKD. The ends were cut back, 4 bases at V and 4 bases at J, with 10 bases in the middle. The sequencing here drew on peripheral blood, taken in the first trimester of pregnancy. The chain carries TRBV10-3 and TRBJ1-1; D may be TRBD1 (5 bases). The origin of this receptor is a female donor with multiple sclerosis, enrolled in a pregnancy study. CDR3 coding DNA: TGTGCCATCAGTGCCCAGGGTCTCACTGAAGCTTTCTTT. It is translated as CAISAQGLTEAFF.